A single sample is the source of the 18 T cell receptor beta chains below, sequenced in a study of blood T cell repertoires in COVID-19. The assay was immunoSEQ multiplex PCR, and TCRdb's table has in-frame clones only and misses some. Among under 500,000 clones listed, around 89% were seen once. The sequenced material came from peripheral blood. The receptors derive from a woman aged 25 to 45 with acute or convalescent COVID-19.

This chain links TRBV2 with TRBJ1-2, with D possibly TRBD1 on 6 matching bases. This CDR3 is 12 amino acids long. The V gene's germline CDR1 is SNHLY and CDR2 FYNNEI. V was trimmed by 6 bases and J by 3 bases, leaving 8 bases between them. CDR3 residues: CASRTGDYGYTF. The CDR3 nucleotides read TGTGCCAGCAGGACAGGCGACTATGGCTACACCTTC.

The chain combines TRBV5-6 with TRBJ1-4; D is undetermined. This CDR3 is built from 13 residues. V lost 4 bases to trimming and J lost 7 bases, with 11 bases between them. CDR1 SGHDT and CDR2 YYEEEE come from the germline V gene. The CDR3 DNA is TGTGCCAGCAGCAACCCACGGGGTGAAAAACTGTTTTTT. Protein product: CASSNPRGEKLFF.

The genes are TRBV7-9 and TRBJ1-2; 7 bases agree with TRBD1. V gave up 5 bases and J gave up 5 bases; unmatched junction bases: 11. Per the germline V gene, CDR1 is SEHNR and CDR2 is FQNEAQ (reference sequence). The CDR3 contains 15 residues. For the CDR3, the DNA is TGTGCCAGCAGCCCGGGACAGCTCCTTGGTTATGGCTACACCTTC. Protein sequence: CASSPGQLLGYGYTF.

The chain recombines TRBV2 with TRBJ1-2; D is perhaps TRBD1 (6 bases). Germline V CDR1 and CDR2: SNHLY, FYNNEI. V dropped 1 base and J dropped 7 bases, with 10 bases sitting between them. The CDR3 totals 13 residues. The CDR3 here is CASSEEGRGGYTF. In DNA form, the CDR3 reads TGTGCCAGCAGTGAAGAGGGCAGGGGTGGCTACACCTTC.

The V gene is TRBV7-9, the J gene TRBJ2-5; possible D gene TRBD2, 5 bases. This CDR3 has 15 amino acids. Trimming shortened V by 2 bases and J by 5 bases, and 15 bases separated the two germline ends. The V gene's germline CDR1 is SEHNR and CDR2 FQNEAQ (reference sequence). The CDR3 is CASSLLGRETETQYF. The CDR3 bases are TGTGCCAGCAGCTTATTAGGTCGGGAAACGGAGACCCAGTACTTC. Together with reference TRBV7-9 and TRBJ2-5, the CDR3 gives the full variable domain: DTGVSQNPRHKITKRGQNVTFRCDPISEHNRLYWYRQTLGQGPEFLTYFQNEAQLEKSRLLSDRFSAERPKGSFSTLEIQRTEQGDSAMYLCASSLLGRETETQYFGPGTRLLVL.

The chain combines TRBV19 with TRBJ2-2; 7 nucleotides line up with TRBD1. V trimming: 4 bases; J trimming: 5 bases; junction bases outside the gene matches: 7. CDR3 length equals 15 residues. The germline V gene encodes CDR1 LNHDA and CDR2 SQIVND (reference sequence). CDR3 amino acids: CASSKGTVRTGELFF. The CDR3 coding sequence is TGTGCCAGTAGTAAAGGGACAGTACGAACCGGGGAGCTGTTTTTT.

The chain joins TRBV29-1 to TRBJ2-4; D may be TRBD2 (5 bases). The CDR3 runs to 13 residues. Trimming left V 7 bases short and J 5 bases short, with 15 bases between. CDR1 is SQVTM and CDR2 is ANQGSEA in the germline V gene. DNA of the CDR3: TGCAGCGACCTAACTAGGCCCCAAAACATTCAGTACTTC. It translates to CSDLTRPQNIQYF.

The rearrangement uses TRBV6-1 and TRBJ1-5; 8 bases are shared with TRBD1. Looked up from germline, CDR1 is MNHNS and CDR2 is SASEGT. V dropped 4 bases and J dropped 4; count of bases not matched to a gene: 9. This CDR3 is 16 amino acids long. The CDR3 loop reads CASSASGTGQNQPQHF. The CDR3 bases are TGTGCCAGCAGTGCGTCCGGGACAGGACAAAATCAGCCCCAGCATTTT.

The chain employs TRBV18 and TRBJ2-1, with 8 bases that match TRBD1. With V trimmed by 3 bases and J by 7 bases, 5 bases remained unmatched. This CDR3 is built from 14 residues. Germline V lookup: CDR1 KGHSH, CDR2 LQKENI. For the CDR3, the DNA is TGTGCCAGCTCACCGGACAGGGTGGGGAATGAGCAGTTCTTC. Its translation: CASSPDRVGNEQFF.

The sample holds a few counts of this clone. The chain combines TRBV5-1 with TRBJ2-7; perhaps TRBD1 as D (5 bases). CDR1 SGHRS and CDR2 YFSETQ come from the germline V gene. Between the trimmed V and J ends, which lost 1 base and 3 bases, there was a span of 11 bases. CDR3 length equals 14 residues. This CDR3 reads CASSLLGLNYEQYF. The CDR3 bases are TGCGCCAGCAGCTTGCTGGGGCTAAACTACGAGCAGTACTTC.

There are a few counts of this clone. This rearrangement joins TRBV10-3 to TRBJ1-1; D may be TRBD1 (5 bases). CDR1 ENHRY and CDR2 SYGVKD come from the germline V gene. The V gene lost 0 bases and the J gene lost 0 bases, with 8 bases spanning the gap. This CDR3 region has 15 residues. Here the CDR3 reads CAISESEGLNTEAFF. For the CDR3, the DNA is TGTGCCATCAGTGAGTCGGAGGGACTGAACACTGAAGCTTTCTTT.

The rearrangement links TRBV11-3 to TRBJ2-1; TRBD2 matches 7 bases. Germline-derived CDR1 and CDR2 are SGHNT and YENEEA. There are 17 residues in the CDR3. Trimming took 1 base from V and 0 from J; bases not matched to a gene: 6. CDR3 sequence (DNA): TGTGCCAGCAGCTTAGGGTTCGGGGGGTCCTCCTACAATGAGCAGTTCTTC. It yields the protein CASSLGFGGSSYNEQFF.

This sequence joins TRBV7-3 and TRBJ2-2, with 9 bases fitting TRBD2. V shed 4 bases, J shed 6 bases, and the junction held 3 bases outside the gene matches. Germline CDR1 reads SGHTA; CDR2 reads FQGTGA. The CDR3 contains 14 residues. This CDR3 reads CASSSGLASGELFF. CDR3 nucleotides: TGTGCCAGCAGCTCGGGACTAGCATCCGGGGAGCTGTTTTTT.

The chain links TRBV28 to TRBJ2-7; 8 nucleotides align to TRBD1. After removal of 6 bases from V and 5 bases from J, the junction contained 21 bases not matched to a gene. Germline CDR1 reads MDHEN; CDR2 reads SYDVKM. The CDR3 runs to 18 residues. The CDR3 here is CASRSDRDIPWMRDEQYF. In nucleotides, the CDR3 is TGTGCCAGCAGATCGGACAGGGACATTCCCTGGATGAGAGACGAGCAGTACTTC.

The chain uses TRBV2 and TRBJ1-1; D not resolved. Germline V lookup: CDR1 SNHLY, CDR2 FYNNEI. V lost 6 bases to trimming and J lost 4 bases, with 12 bases between them. The CDR3 has 13 amino acids. The CDR3 region has the DNA TGTGCCAGCAGAGAGAATCCCCCCACTGAAGCTTTCTTT. This codes for CASRENPPTEAFF.

V is TRBV30 and J is TRBJ1-1; 7 bases align to TRBD1. Trimming cost V 5 bases and J 6 bases; bases outside gene matches: 6. Germline V CDR1 and CDR2: GTSNPN, SVGIG (reference sequence). This CDR3 contains 12 residues. In DNA form, the CDR3 reads TGTGCCTGGGCCCCCGGGACAGCTGAAGCTTTCTTT. Translation gives CAWAPGTAEAFF.

CDR3 nucleotides: TGTGCCAGCAACGCTGCACAGAACTATGGCTACACCTTC. Amino acids: CASNAAQNYGYTF. The chain links TRBV6-5 to TRBJ1-2; D is unclear. The germline gives CDR1 MNHEY, CDR2 SVGAGI. The CDR3 covers 13 residues. V was shortened by 7 bases and J by 2 bases, with 11 bases between the two germline ends.

V and J are TRBV12-5 and TRBJ1-1; a possible D gene is TRBD1 (5 bases). Per the germline V gene, CDR1 is LGHNT and CDR2 is FRNRAP. V dropped 7 bases and J dropped 10 bases, with 19 bases sitting between them. The length of the CDR3 is 13 residues. CDR3 nucleotides: TGTGCTAGTGCCCCCCCCGCGGGACTAATAGCTTTCTTT. Translation gives CASAPPAGLIAFF.